The clone carrying this TCR beta chain was seen just once. The antigen is unknown. This sample was included in a study of cytomegalovirus exposure and HLA in healthy donors. Points from the study as a whole: It was found in a later analysis that first-cohort TCR clusters tended to co-occur in the 100 to 150 validation repertoires. Most TCRs appeared rarely, but some public TCRs recurred in many donors. Some TCR beta chains (164 of them) were listed as cytomegalovirus-associated.

The CDR3 is 15 residues long. V was pared by 4 bases and J by 7 bases, with 16 bases between. The germline V gene has CDR1 SGHTA and CDR2 FQGTGA. Generated by immunoSEQ multiplex PCR, the TCRdb table keeps only in-frame clones and is missing some. The sample lists 150,000 to 200,000 clones; around nine tenths were seen once. This chain uses TRBV7-3 with TRBJ2-2, with D perhaps TRBD2 (5 bases). The clonotype was recovered from a young man in good health and CMV-seropositive. The specimen was PBMCs. The CDR3: CASSSHPGRGGELFF. Written as DNA, the CDR3 is TGTGCCAGCAGCTCTCACCCGGGGAGAGGCGGGGAGCTGTTTTTT. The complete variable domain, with remaining parts taken from reference TRBV7-3 and TRBJ2-2, reads GAGVSQTPSNKVTEKGKYVELRCDPISGHTALYWYRQSLGQGPEFLIYFQGTGAADDSGLPNDRFFAVRPEGSVSTLKIQRTERGDSAVYLCASSSHPGRGGELFFGEGSRLTVL.